Listed here are 31 T cell receptor beta chains from one sample, sequenced in a study of CD4 T cells in relation to SARS-CoV-2 and coronaviruses. The unexposed donors gave CD4+ T cells in 2011-2018, prior to COVID-19. After about 10 days of culture, CD4+ T cells were isolated. These receptors are not linked to any known antigen. Assay: immunoSEQ multiplex PCR; the TCRdb copy retains only in-frame clones and omits some. The table records over 15,000 clones, around 73% of them present only once. The sample was CD4+ T cells from PBMCs, cultured in vitro. These receptors all stem from a human donor in good health.

This clone turned up a few times. The chain carries TRBV5-6 and TRBJ1-2, with 11 bases fitting TRBD1. In germline, CDR1 is SGHDT, CDR2 YYEEEE. CDR3 size: 16 residues. The trim removed 7 bases at V and 8 bases at J, leaving 16 bases unmatched. For the CDR3, the DNA is TGTGCCAGCTGGCCGACCGGGACAGGGGGTCTCTACGGCTACACCTTC. Residues: CASWPTGTGGLYGYTF.

V usage is TRBV19 and J usage is TRBJ2-2; D might be TRBD2 (7 bases). Germline-derived CDR1 and CDR2 are LNHDA and SQIVND (reference sequence). The CDR3 is 17 amino acids. With 1 base removed from V and 0 bases from J, the gap between germline ends came to 12 bases. CDR3 amino acids: CASSIARGLSNTGELFF. CDR3 nucleotides: TGTGCCAGTAGTATAGCCAGGGGACTATCGAACACCGGGGAGCTGTTTTTT.

This rearrangement joins TRBV5-4 to TRBJ2-2, with unresolved D. The CDR3 spans 12 residues. Trimming shortened V by 4 bases and J by 3 bases, and 4 bases separated the two germline ends. The V gene's germline CDR1 is SGHNT and CDR2 YYREEE (reference sequence). The CDR3 reads CASSLDTGELFF. The CDR3 nucleotides are TGTGCCAGCAGCCTCGACACCGGGGAGCTGTTTTTT.

This clone is a singleton in its sample. The chain combines TRBV7-3 with TRBJ2-5, with unresolved D. The CDR3 consists of 14 residues. Trimming took off 0 bases at V and 4 bases at J, with 9 bases between the two ends. Looked up from germline, CDR1 is SGHTA and CDR2 is FQGTGA. CDR3 sequence: CASSLTVIGETQYF. CDR3 nucleotides: TGTGCCAGCAGCTTAACAGTCATCGGAGAGACCCAGTACTTC.

The chain couples TRBV11-2 to TRBJ2-5; perhaps TRBD2 as D (6 bases). Germline CDR1 and CDR2: SGHAT and FQNNGV. This CDR3 region has 15 residues. The germline V and J ends were trimmed by 4 bases and 12 bases, with 24 bases remaining between them. CDR3 in DNA: TGTGCCAGCAGCTCCCTTAGCGGAACCACCCCGAGAAAGTACTTC. This codes for CASSSLSGTTPRKYF.

The V call is TRBV7-9, the J call TRBJ2-5; no clear D gene. V lost 8 bases, J lost 2 bases, and 12 bases lay in between. Germline V gene data show CDR1 as SEHNR and CDR2 as FQNEAQ (reference sequence). The CDR3 spans 13 residues. CDR3 in amino acids: CASSMSNQETQYF. The CDR3 DNA is TGTGCCAGCTCTATGAGCAATCAAGAGACCCAGTACTTC.

The V gene is TRBV7-6, the J gene TRBJ1-1, with TRBD1 identical over 8 bases. The CDR3 contains 16 residues. The ends lost 5 bases at V and 4 bases at J; junction bases unmatched: 12. The germline V gene encodes CDR1 SGHVS and CDR2 FNYEAQ. CDR3 sequence reads: CASSPRQGRLVTEAFF. CDR3 bases: TGTGCCAGCAGCCCGCGACAGGGGAGGTTAGTCACTGAAGCTTTCTTT. Complete variable domain (other parts from reference TRBV7-6 and TRBJ1-1): GAGVSQSPRYKVTKRGQDVALRCDPISGHVSLYWYRQALGQGPEFLTYFNYEAQQDKSGLPNDRFSAERPEGSISTLTIQRTEQRDSAMYRCASSPRQGRLVTEAFFGQGTRLTVV.

The chain employs TRBV4-2 and TRBJ1-4; TRBD1 aligns across 9 bases. V was pared by 0 bases and J by 5 bases, with 4 bases of the junction left unmatched. The germline V gene has CDR1 LGHNA and CDR2 YNFKEQ. The CDR3 has 16 amino acids. CDR3 region: CASSQDLGTGNEKLFF. The CDR3, as DNA: TGTGCCAGCAGCCAAGACCTCGGGACAGGGAATGAAAAACTGTTTTTT.

The chain is built from TRBV2 and TRBJ2-5, with unresolved D. The germline CDR1 and CDR2 sequences are SNHLY and FYNNEI. The CDR3 is 13 amino acids. The V end was cut by 7 bases, the J end by 1 base, with 10 bases between. CDR3 in amino acids: CASNPNVQETQYF. CDR3 bases: TGTGCCAGCAATCCGAACGTCCAAGAGACCCAGTACTTC.

The chain joins TRBV3-1 (or the pseudogene TRBV3-2) to TRBJ1-3; no clear D gene. The CDR3 spans 15 residues. V lost 1 base, J lost 3 bases, and 10 bases lay in between. From germline, CDR1 is LGHDT and CDR2 YNNKEL (reference sequence). The CDR3 loop reads CASSQGLRFGNTIYF. In DNA form, the CDR3 reads TGTGCCAGCAGCCAAGGATTGCGATTTGGAAACACCATATATTTT.

This chain joins TRBV6-5 and TRBJ1-1; D gene unclear. This CDR3 is 14 amino acids long. Trimming pared 4 bases from V and 1 base from J, leaving 10 bases between. Germline CDR1 is MNHEY and CDR2 is SVGAGI. CDR3: CASSLGGSNTEAFF. In DNA form, the CDR3 reads TGTGCCAGCAGTTTGGGAGGGTCGAACACTGAAGCTTTCTTT.

The table lists this clone with a few counts. V is TRBV6-1 and J is TRBJ2-2; 8 bases agree with TRBD2. J lost 6 bases, V lost 3 bases, and 3 bases had no gene match. The germline CDR1 and CDR2 sequences are MNHNS and SASEGT. The CDR3 is made up of 14 amino acids. DNA of the CDR3: TGTGCCAGCAGTGATGGTAGCGGGGCCGGGGAGCTGTTTTTT. This codes for CASSDGSGAGELFF.

This rearrangement joins TRBV5-1 to TRBJ2-6; no clear D. The germline V gene encodes CDR1 SGHRS and CDR2 YFSETQ. The V gene lost 2 bases and the J gene lost 2 bases, with 5 bases spanning the gap. The CDR3 has 14 residues. The CDR3 here is CASSFVPGANVLTF. DNA of the CDR3: TGCGCCAGCAGCTTTGTCCCTGGGGCCAACGTCCTGACTTTC.

This chain uses TRBV10-3 with TRBJ2-5; no firm D call. V lost 6 bases and J 5 bases, leaving 13 bases between the germline ends. This CDR3 is 13 amino acids long. Germline V gene data show CDR1 as ENHRY and CDR2 as SYGVKD. Here the CDR3 reads CAISVDVVETQYF. The DNA of the CDR3 is TGTGCCATCAGCGTTGACGTTGTGGAGACCCAGTACTTC.

This clone has only a few counts. The V call is TRBV3-1 (or the pseudogene TRBV3-2), the J call TRBJ1-1; the D is unclear. The CDR3 contains 12 residues. V lost 4 bases, J lost 0 bases, and 3 bases lay in between. Germline values: CDR1 LGHDT, CDR2 YNNKEL (reference sequence). This CDR3 is CASSLMNTEAFF. The CDR3 region has the DNA TGTGCCAGCAGCCTCATGAACACTGAAGCTTTCTTT.

V gene TRBV19 combines with J gene TRBJ1-1; D perhaps matches TRBD1 (6 bases). Germline V gene sequence: CDR1 LNHDA, CDR2 SQIVND (reference sequence). The CDR3 has 16 residues. V dropped 3 bases and J dropped 5 bases, with 19 bases sitting between them. The CDR3 sequence is CASSINGGAKGTEAFF. Written as DNA, the CDR3 is TGTGCCAGTAGTATCAATGGGGGGGCGAAGGGGACTGAAGCTTTCTTT.

The J gene is TRBJ1-1, the V gene TRBV9; 9 positions match TRBD1. After removal of 0 bases from V and 11 bases from J, the junction contained 5 bases not matched to a gene. CDR3 size: 13 residues. Germline CDR1 is SGDLS and CDR2 is YYNGEE. CDR3 in amino acids: CASSVEGTGTAFF. The CDR3 coding sequence is TGTGCCAGCAGCGTAGAGGGGACAGGGACGGCTTTCTTT.

The chain combines TRBV27 with TRBJ1-5; 11 bases align to TRBD1. V gave up 6 bases and J gave up 5 bases; unmatched junction bases: 6. Germline V gives CDR1 MNHEY, CDR2 SMNVEV (reference sequence). This CDR3 spans 15 amino acids. The CDR3 region has the DNA TGTGCCAGCAGAGGCGGGACAGGGGGGGATCAGCCCCAGCATTTT. Protein sequence: CASRGGTGGDQPQHF.

The chain employs TRBV6-1 and TRBJ2-7, with no clear D. The CDR3 is made up of 14 amino acids. Trimming removed 1 base from V and 2 bases from J, with 9 bases in between. Looked up from germline, CDR1 is MNHNS and CDR2 is SASEGT. CDR3 loop: CASSEVGPTYEQYF. The DNA of the CDR3 is TGTGCCAGCAGTGAAGTCGGGCCTACCTACGAGCAGTACTTC.

This clone was recorded a few times. The chain carries TRBV7-6 and TRBJ2-1; 7 nucleotides line up with TRBD2. CDR3 length: 15 amino acids. Germline-derived CDR1 and CDR2 are SGHVS and FNYEAQ. With V trimmed by 5 bases and J by 0 bases, 4 bases remained unmatched. The DNA of the CDR3 is TGTGCCAGCAGCCCGACTAGCCTCTCCTACAATGAGCAGTTCTTC. Translated: CASSPTSLSYNEQFF.

V usage is TRBV11-3 and J usage is TRBJ2-1; D uncertain. Trimming took off 3 bases at V and 7 bases at J, with 13 bases between the two ends. The V gene's germline CDR1 is SGHNT and CDR2 YENEEA. This CDR3 is built from 14 residues. CDR3 sequence reads: CASSFGQARNEQFF. In DNA, the CDR3 is TGTGCCAGCAGCTTCGGTCAAGCACGGAATGAGCAGTTCTTC.

The chain is built from TRBV7-9 and TRBJ2-5; no firm D call. The germline V and J ends were trimmed by 5 bases and 5 bases, with 9 bases remaining between them. CDR1 SEHNR and CDR2 FQNEAQ come from the germline V gene (reference sequence). This CDR3 has 12 amino acids. The CDR3 protein is CASSKNSETQYF. CDR3 in DNA: TGTGCCAGCAGCAAGAACTCGGAGACCCAGTACTTC. The entire variable domain, with the rest obtained from reference TRBV7-9 and TRBJ2-5, is as follows: DTGVSQNPRHKITKRGQNVTFRCDPISEHNRLYWYRQTLGQGPEFLTYFQNEAQLEKSRLLSDRFSAERPKGSFSTLEIQRTEQGDSAMYLCASSKNSETQYFGPGTRLLVL.

The rearrangement uses TRBV2 and TRBJ1-5; possible D gene TRBD1, 6 bases. V lost 6 bases, J lost 7 bases, and 13 bases lay in between. This CDR3 is built from 13 residues. Germline loops: CDR1 SNHLY, CDR2 FYNNEI. The CDR3 nucleotides are TGTGCCAGCAGAGGACAGTCGGGACAGCCCCAGCATTTT. It yields the protein CASRGQSGQPQHF.

This clone came up once. The V call is TRBV4-1, the J call TRBJ2-1; 8 bases map to TRBD2. Per the germline V gene, CDR1 is MGHRA and CDR2 is YSYEKL. The J segment lost 7 bases and the V segment lost 0 bases, leaving 11 bases of the junction unmatched. The CDR3 is made up of 17 amino acids. The CDR3 bases are TGCGCCAGCAGCCAAGATCTACAAGCGGGAGCAGATAATGAGCAGTTCTTC. It translates to CASSQDLQAGADNEQFF.

This chain links TRBV7-9 with TRBJ2-5, with 8 bases aligning to TRBD1. CDR1 and CDR2 from the germline V gene are SEHNR and FQNEAQ (reference sequence). The trim removed 5 bases at V and 6 bases at J, leaving 5 bases unmatched. This CDR3 region has 13 residues. CDR3 nucleotides: TGTGCCAGCAGCAAGACAGGGGATAAGACCCAGTACTTC. Amino acids: CASSKTGDKTQYF.

This chain links TRBV6-5 with TRBJ2-1; 7 bases match TRBD2. This CDR3 has 16 residues. The junction had 14 bases not matched to a gene; V was cut back by 4 bases and J by 8 bases. Germline CDR1 MNHEY, CDR2 SVGAGI. The chain's CDR3 is CASSSLPWRERDEQFF. CDR3 in DNA: TGTGCCAGCAGTTCGCTCCCCTGGCGGGAGCGAGATGAGCAGTTCTTC.

V usage is TRBV18 and J usage is TRBJ1-1, with 7 bases that match TRBD1. CDR1 is KGHSH, CDR2 LQKENI, per germline. The V segment lost 6 bases and the J segment 0 bases; nucleotides outside the gene matches: 13. The CDR3 length is 17 residues. CDR3 DNA sequence: TGTGCCAGCTCTCCCATCCGGGACAGAATTATGAACACTGAAGCTTTCTTT. Translation gives CASSPIRDRIMNTEAFF.

This clone was counted only a few times. This sequence joins TRBV7-3 and TRBJ2-7; 8 nucleotides match TRBD2. CDR1 SGHTA and CDR2 FQGTGA come from the germline V gene. This CDR3 region has 15 residues. Trimming cost V 0 bases and J 2 bases; bases outside gene matches: 3. The DNA of the CDR3 is TGTGCCAGCAGCTTAACTCCGGGAGGGGCCTACGAGCAGTACTTC. This translates into CASSLTPGGAYEQYF.

This clone is labeled medium-sized (0.01 to 0.1%). The chain is built from TRBV5-1 and TRBJ2-7; 12 bases line up with TRBD2. The CDR3 is 17 residues long. V lost 0 bases, J lost 6 bases, and 10 bases stayed unmatched. CDR1 is SGHRS and CDR2 is YFSETQ in the germline V gene. CDR3 bases: TGCGCCAGCAGCTTGGCTCTAGCGGGAGGGCCGCAATCCGAGCAGTACTTC. Amino acids: CASSLALAGGPQSEQYF.

The rearrangement links TRBV24-1 to TRBJ2-5; D is possibly TRBD2 (5 bases). V was trimmed by 8 bases and J by 3 bases, leaving 9 bases between them. CDR3 length: 12 amino acids. Germline CDR1 reads KGHDR; CDR2 reads SFDVKD. CDR3 residues: CATMRGKETQYF. For the CDR3, the DNA is TGTGCCACCATGAGAGGGAAAGAGACCCAGTACTTC.

V gene TRBV19 combines with J gene TRBJ2-7, with TRBD1 matching 7 bases. Germline V gene sequence: CDR1 LNHDA, CDR2 SQIVND (reference sequence). V dropped 4 bases and J dropped 2; count of bases not matched to a gene: 11. The CDR3 totals 16 residues. The CDR3: CASSNRPGQATYEQYF. The CDR3 nucleotides are TGTGCCAGTAGTAACCGACCCGGACAGGCTACCTACGAGCAGTACTTC. Full variable domain (remainder filled in from reference TRBV19 and TRBJ2-7): DGGITQSPKYLFRKEGQNVTLSCEQNLNHDAMYWYRQDPGQGLRLIYYSQIVNDFQKGDIAEGYSVSREKKESFPLTVTSAQKNPTAFYLCASSNRPGQATYEQYFGPGTRLTVT.